The 27 T cell receptor beta chains listed next were all sequenced from one sample in a study of blood T cell repertoires in COVID-19. Sequencing was performed with immunoSEQ multiplex PCR; in TCRdb, only in-frame clones are kept and a portion is missing. The sample lists fewer than 400,000 clones, around 88% occurring once. The sample consisted of peripheral blood. These receptors all stem from a young man with active or convalescent COVID-19.

The chain combines TRBV3-1 (or the pseudogene TRBV3-2) with TRBJ2-7, with TRBD1 identical over 10 bases. Germline assignment: CDR1 LGHDT and CDR2 YNNKEL (reference sequence). J gave up 3 bases and V 3 bases, and 2 bases lay outside the gene matches. The CDR3 covers 14 residues. For the CDR3, the DNA is TGTGCCAGCAGCCACGGGACAGGGGTCTACGAGCAGTACTTC. Its protein is CASSHGTGVYEQYF.

V and J are TRBV4-3 and TRBJ2-2, with D maybe TRBD1 (5 bases). CDR3 length: 15 amino acids. From germline, CDR1 is LGHNA and CDR2 YSLEER. The ends were cut back, 6 bases at V and 6 bases at J, with 17 bases in the middle. In nucleotides, the CDR3 is TGCGCCAGCAGTCAGACGCAGGGAATCTCCGGGGAGCTGTTTTTT. Translating gives CASSQTQGISGELFF.

The chain links TRBV11-2 to TRBJ2-1, with a weak D call TRBD2 (5 bases). The CDR3 consists of 13 residues. V was clipped by 2 bases and J by 11 bases, with 13 bases between them. In germline, CDR1 is SGHAT, CDR2 FQNNGV. The CDR3 protein is CASSLITWRKQFF. CDR3 DNA sequence: TGTGCCAGCAGCTTAATAACCTGGAGGAAGCAGTTCTTC.

This CDR3 is CASSPRRQGVGLVVHTF. The CDR3 DNA reads TGTGCCAGCAGCCCACGCCGACAGGGTGTAGGTCTTGTAGTCCACACCTTC. This chain links TRBV7-8 with TRBJ1-2, with 7 bases aligning to TRBD1. V gave up 5 bases and J gave up 12 bases; unmatched junction bases: 24. CDR1 and CDR2 (germline): SGHVS, FQNEAQ. This CDR3 spans 17 amino acids. Looking up the rest from reference TRBV7-8 and TRBJ1-2 gives the full variable domain: GAGVSQSPRYKVAKRGQDVALRCDPISGHVSLFWYQQALGQGPEFLTYFQNEAQLDKSGLPSDRFFAERPEGSVSTLKIQRTQQEDSAVYLCASSPRRQGVGLVVHTFGSGTRLTVV.

The V gene is TRBV29-1, the J gene TRBJ1-4; tentatively, D is TRBD1 (5 bases). The V gene's germline CDR1 is SQVTM and CDR2 ANQGSEA. This CDR3 region has 13 residues. V shed 6 bases and J shed 5 bases, with 13 bases lying between them. CDR3 protein: CSVPDKGNEKLFF. The CDR3 DNA is TGCAGCGTACCGGACAAGGGGAATGAAAAACTGTTTTTT.

V is TRBV7-2 and J is TRBJ2-5; 10 positions agree with TRBD2. V dropped 5 bases and J dropped 2; count of bases not matched to a gene: 17. CDR1 is SGHTA, CDR2 FQGNSA, per germline. The CDR3 loop spans 19 amino acids. CDR3 region: CASSERGSGGASRQETQYF. For the CDR3, the DNA is TGTGCCAGCAGCGAGAGGGGGAGCGGGGGGGCCTCGAGGCAAGAGACCCAGTACTTC.

The chain is built from TRBV15 and TRBJ1-1; D not certain. The CDR3 spans 15 residues. V lost 2 bases to trimming and J lost 5 bases, with 15 bases between them. Per germline, CDR1 LNHNV and CDR2 YYDKDF (reference sequence). The CDR3 nucleotides read TGTGCCACCAGCAGACCGGTCACCTCGGGGACTGAAGCTTTCTTT. It translates to CATSRPVTSGTEAFF.

V and J are TRBV6-5 and TRBJ2-1; 10 bases map to TRBD2. CDR1 and CDR2 (germline): MNHEY, SVGAGI. V gave up 5 bases and J gave up 5 bases; unmatched junction bases: 6. This CDR3 has 15 residues. CDR3 loop: CASSPGTSVDNEQFF. The CDR3 nucleotides read TGTGCCAGCAGTCCCGGGACTAGCGTGGACAATGAGCAGTTCTTC.

The rearrangement joins TRBV2 to TRBJ2-3; D might be TRBD2 (6 bases). Germline CDR1 SNHLY, CDR2 FYNNEI. This CDR3 contains 16 residues. Trimming cost V 5 bases and J 0 bases, with 15 bases left between them. The CDR3 region has the DNA TGTGCCAGCAGTACCTTAGGAGGGATTAGCACAGATACGCAGTATTTT. Translated: CASSTLGGISTDTQYF.

This clone has only a few counts. This sequence joins TRBV6-5 and TRBJ2-3; TRBD2 matches 9 bases. V was pared by 2 bases and J by 6 bases, with 6 bases of the junction left unmatched. Looked up from germline, CDR1 is MNHEY and CDR2 is SVGAGI. The CDR3 is 15 residues long. In nucleotides, the CDR3 is TGTGCCAGCAGTTACGTAGCGGGGGCTCCCGATACGCAGTATTTT. This sequence encodes CASSYVAGAPDTQYF.

The chain employs TRBV28 and TRBJ1-1; the D is unclear. Germline assignment: CDR1 MDHEN and CDR2 SYDVKM. The V gene lost 3 bases and the J gene lost 0 bases, with 5 bases spanning the gap. The CDR3 has 13 residues. As DNA, the CDR3 is TGTGCCAGCAGTTTCCTTTTGAACACTGAAGCTTTCTTT. Protein product: CASSFLLNTEAFF.

V usage is TRBV5-4 and J usage is TRBJ1-4; D is perhaps TRBD1 (5 bases). The V and J ends lost 0 bases and 7 bases respectively, with 10 bases between them. This CDR3 has 14 amino acids. The V gene's germline CDR1 is SGHNT and CDR2 YYREEE (reference sequence). This chain's CDR3 is CASSLGQGGEKLFF. The CDR3 coding sequence is TGTGCCAGCAGCTTGGGGCAGGGCGGTGAAAAACTGTTTTTT. Supplemented by reference TRBV5-4 and TRBJ1-4, the full variable domain reads ETGVTQSPTHLIKTRGQQVTLRCSSQSGHNTVSWYQQALGQGPQFIFQYYREEENGRGNFPPRFSGLQFPNYSSELNVNALELDDSALYLCASSLGQGGEKLFFGSGTQLSVL.

The CDR3 protein is CASRQDTYEQYF. The CDR3 nucleotides are TGTGCCAGCCGACAGGATACTTACGAGCAGTACTTC. The chain links TRBV28 to TRBJ2-7; weak D call: TRBD1 (6 bases). The V gene's germline CDR1 is MDHEN and CDR2 SYDVKM. The CDR3 runs 12 residues. Trimming left V 8 bases short and J 4 bases short, with 12 bases between.

V usage is TRBV6-5 and J usage is TRBJ2-7; 9 nucleotides agree with TRBD1. The CDR3 covers 14 residues. Germline V gene sequence: CDR1 MNHEY, CDR2 SVGAGI. V lost 5 bases and J lost 5; bases outside the gene matches: 7. As DNA, the CDR3 is TGTGCCAGCAGTAAGAGACAGGGGGTAAACGAGCAGTACTTC. Translating it yields CASSKRQGVNEQYF.

The chain links TRBV15 to TRBJ2-3, with D possibly matching TRBD2 (5 bases). The CDR3 contains 16 residues. Per the germline V gene, CDR1 is LNHNV and CDR2 is YYDKDF (reference sequence). Trimming cost V 4 bases and J 5 bases, with 19 bases left between them. The chain's CDR3 is CATSKIAGTRGDTQYF. The CDR3 DNA reads as TGTGCCACCAGCAAGATCGCGGGCACGCGTGGAGATACGCAGTATTTT.

This clone came up once. The chain recombines TRBV19 with TRBJ1-1, with 8 bases matching TRBD1. J was trimmed by 5 bases and V by 4 bases; bases with no gene match: 6. CDR1 LNHDA and CDR2 SQIVND come from the germline V gene (reference sequence). The CDR3 consists of 14 residues. CDR3 protein: CASSTQGGPTEAFF. The CDR3 DNA is TGTGCCAGTAGTACACAGGGGGGCCCAACTGAAGCTTTCTTT. The complete variable domain, with remaining parts taken from reference TRBV19 and TRBJ1-1, reads DGGITQSPKYLFRKEGQNVTLSCEQNLNHDAMYWYRQDPGQGLRLIYYSQIVNDFQKGDIAEGYSVSREKKESFPLTVTSAQKNPTAFYLCASSTQGGPTEAFFGQGTRLTVV.

J is TRBJ2-4 and V is TRBV9, with D possibly TRBD2 on 5 matching bases. Between the trimmed V and J ends, which lost 2 bases and 2 bases, there was a span of 14 bases. The CDR3 spans 16 residues. CDR1 is SGDLS, CDR2 YYNGEE, per germline. CDR3 residues: CASSVGVRGPKNIQYF. DNA for the CDR3: TGTGCCAGCAGCGTCGGTGTCAGAGGGCCCAAAAACATTCAGTACTTC.

Written as DNA, the CDR3 is TGTGCCAGTAGTTCGGCTAGCGGGAGGGCGGGGGAGACCCAGTACTTC. Translation gives CASSSASGRAGETQYF. The chain uses TRBV19 and TRBJ2-5, with 12 bases matching TRBD2. The germline V gene has CDR1 LNHDA and CDR2 SQIVND (reference sequence). V gave up 5 bases and J gave up 5 bases; unmatched junction bases: 9. The CDR3 is 16 residues long.

Details on this clone: The same CDR3 also results from other DNA sequences found in this sample. As DNA, the CDR3 is TGCGCCAGCAGCTTGGGGACTAGCGGGAGCACAGATACGCAGTATTTT. This codes for CASSLGTSGSTDTQYF. J is TRBJ2-3 and V is TRBV5-1; 11 bases fit TRBD2. This CDR3 comprises 16 residues. Germline assignment: CDR1 SGHRS and CDR2 YFSETQ. V was clipped by 0 bases and J by 0 bases; unmatched bases: 0.

This chain joins TRBV19 and TRBJ2-4; TRBD1 is a possible D gene (8 bases). The V end was cut by 2 bases, the J end by 9 bases, with 14 bases between. The CDR3 totals 14 residues. Germline CDR1 LNHDA, CDR2 SQIVND (reference sequence). As DNA, the CDR3 is TGTGCCAGTAGTATAACAGGGGGGGAAGGCATTCAGTACTTC. It is translated as CASSITGGEGIQYF.

V gene TRBV19 combines with J gene TRBJ2-7; 7 nucleotides match TRBD1. The V and J ends lost 6 bases and 4 bases, in that order; junction bases with no gene match: 9. The CDR3 spans 14 residues. Germline loops: CDR1 LNHDA, CDR2 SQIVND (reference sequence). The CDR3 DNA is TGTGCCAGTAGAACCCAGGGGGATGCGTACGAGCAGTACTTC. Protein sequence: CASRTQGDAYEQYF. Full variable domain (outside the CDR3, taken from reference TRBV19 and TRBJ2-7): DGGITQSPKYLFRKEGQNVTLSCEQNLNHDAMYWYRQDPGQGLRLIYYSQIVNDFQKGDIAEGYSVSREKKESFPLTVTSAQKNPTAFYLCASRTQGDAYEQYFGPGTRLTVT.

The chain has TRBV7-9 and TRBJ2-2; D is uncertain. Per the germline V gene, CDR1 is SEHNR and CDR2 is FQNEAQ (reference sequence). Trimming pared 1 base from V and 5 bases from J, leaving 8 bases between. CDR3 length: 14 amino acids. For the CDR3, the DNA is TGTGCCAGCAGCTTAGTAGCCCGTACCGGGGAGCTGTTTTTT. Amino acid sequence: CASSLVARTGELFF.

Concerning this clone: At one boundary the junction diverges from the germline segment, which might be a read error. The V call is TRBV11-2, the J call TRBJ2-2, with D maybe TRBD2 (5 bases). The CDR3 runs to 14 residues. The V gene's germline CDR1 is SGHAT and CDR2 FQNNGV. CDR3 nucleotide sequence: TGTGCCAGCAGCTTAGATAGGGCCGCCGGGAAGCTGTTTTTT. Protein: CASSLDRAAGKLFF.

The chain links TRBV19 to TRBJ2-3; 9 bases are a match to TRBD2. Losses at the gene ends were 7 bases for V and 0 bases for J; bases not matched to a gene: 8. Per germline, CDR1 LNHDA and CDR2 SQIVND (reference sequence). This CDR3 region has 16 residues. The CDR3 DNA reads as TGTGCCAGTAACCCAAGCGGGGGGACCAGCACAGATACGCAGTATTTT. It is translated as CASNPSGGTSTDTQYF.

The J gene is TRBJ1-1, the V gene TRBV6-5; TRBD1 might be the D (5 bases). Germline V gene sequence: CDR1 MNHEY, CDR2 SVGAGI. Trimming stripped 3 bases from V and 4 bases from J, with 12 bases between. This CDR3 contains 14 residues. The DNA of the CDR3 is TGTGCCAGCAGTTATACGGGGGGACCCACTGAAGCTTTCTTT. Its protein is CASSYTGGPTEAFF.

This chain uses TRBV6-2 or TRBV6-3 with TRBJ2-3; TRBD2 agrees at 12 bases. This CDR3 contains 17 residues. The germline CDR1 and CDR2 sequences are MNHEY and SVGEGT. Trimming at V came to 6 bases and at J to 1 base, leaving 8 bases not matched to a gene. The CDR3 nucleotides read TGTGCCAGCAGCTCTTTTACTAGCGGGAGGCGCACAGATACGCAGTATTTT. Its protein is CASSSFTSGRRTDTQYF.

This chain uses TRBV4-2 with TRBJ1-1; D not resolved. The CDR3 length is 16 residues. Per the germline V gene, CDR1 is LGHNA and CDR2 is YNFKEQ. V gave up 0 bases and J gave up 1 base, with 12 bases separating them. CDR3 protein: CASSQESDASNTEAFF. In nucleotides, the CDR3 is TGTGCCAGCAGCCAAGAGTCAGATGCTTCGAACACTGAAGCTTTCTTT.